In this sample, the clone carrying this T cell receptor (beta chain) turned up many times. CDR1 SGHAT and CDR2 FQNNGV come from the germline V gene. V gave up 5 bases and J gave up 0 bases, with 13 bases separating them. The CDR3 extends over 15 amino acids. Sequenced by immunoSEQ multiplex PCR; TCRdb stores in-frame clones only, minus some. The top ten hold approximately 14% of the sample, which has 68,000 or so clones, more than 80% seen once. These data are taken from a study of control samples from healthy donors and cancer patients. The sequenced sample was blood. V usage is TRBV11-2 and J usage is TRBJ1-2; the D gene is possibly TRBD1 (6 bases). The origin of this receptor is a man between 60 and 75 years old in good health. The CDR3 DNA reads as TGTGCCAGCAGCCCAGGACAGACTGCTAACTATGGCTACACCTTC. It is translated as CASSPGQTANYGYTF.